The 6 T cell receptor beta chains below all came from one sample that was sequenced in a study of blood T cell repertoires in COVID-19 (dated by TCRdb to about 2020). Library prep was done by the immunoSEQ multiplex PCR assay. TCRdb mirrors the immuneACCESS table, restricted to in-frame sequences. Some clones are absent from its copies; in checked studies, under half trace to an unresolved V gene, and the reason for the others is unknown. The table for this sample lists roughly 130,000 clones; roughly 90% of them were counted only once. The ten largest make up roughly 4.5% of the sample. Source material: peripheral blood. The receptors shown here come from a man in his sixties with COVID-19, enrolled during active disease.

The chain joins TRBV3-1 (or the pseudogene TRBV3-2) to TRBJ2-3, with 8 bases that match TRBD2. The CDR3 totals 17 residues. Germline-derived CDR1 and CDR2 are LGHDT and YNNKEL (reference sequence). V lost 1 base and J lost 5; bases outside the gene matches: 11. CDR3 DNA sequence: TGTGCCAGCAGCCAAGGGCCCTGGAGCGGGAGTCTAGATACGCAGTATTTT. Translated: CASSQGPWSGSLDTQYF.

The chain combines TRBV27 with TRBJ2-7; a possible D gene is TRBD2 (5 bases). CDR3 length equals 14 residues. Germline CDR1 MNHEY, CDR2 SMNVEV (reference sequence). Trimming removed 2 bases from V and 1 base from J, with 9 bases in between. In DNA form, the CDR3 reads TGTGCCAGCAGTTTAAGCCCGGGGTCCTACGAGCAGTACTTC. Translation gives CASSLSPGSYEQYF.

The rearrangement joins TRBV5-4 to TRBJ1-2; D ambiguous. Trimming took off 9 bases at V and 4 bases at J, with 25 bases between the two ends. This CDR3 has 16 residues. CDR1 is SGHNT, CDR2 YYREEE, per germline (reference sequence). The CDR3 protein is CATNSGGQTLFYGYTF. The CDR3 bases are TGTGCCACCAACTCGGGCGGGCAGACCCTTTTCTATGGCTACACCTTC.

The chain has TRBV2 and TRBJ2-1; D ambiguous. In germline, CDR1 is SNHLY, CDR2 FYNNEI. The CDR3 loop spans 13 amino acids. Trimming removed 8 bases from V and 8 bases from J, with 16 bases in between. For the CDR3, the DNA is TGTGCCAGCCATCCGGAACCCCGGGATGAGCAGTTCTTC. It codes for CASHPEPRDEQFF.

V is TRBV11-2 and J is TRBJ2-1; maybe TRBD2 (6 bases). The germline V and J ends were trimmed by 2 bases and 9 bases, with 17 bases remaining between them. In germline, CDR1 is SGHAT, CDR2 FQNNGV. This CDR3 has 15 amino acids. CDR3 residues: CASSLQGVGRSEQFF. The CDR3 DNA is TGTGCCAGCAGCTTACAGGGTGTGGGGAGGAGTGAGCAGTTCTTC. Using reference TRBV11-2 and TRBJ2-1 for the parts outside the CDR3, the full variable domain is EAGVAQSPRYKIIEKRQSVAFWCNPISGHATLYWYQQILGQGPKLLIQFQNNGVVDDSQLPKDRFSAERLKGVDSTLKIQPAKLEDSAVYLCASSLQGVGRSEQFFGPGTRLTVL.

The sample holds one count of this clone. CDR3 in DNA: TGCGCCAGTAAACAGGGCAACCAAGAGACCCAGTACTTC. Translated: CASKQGNQETQYF. V is TRBV5-1 and J is TRBJ2-5, with D maybe TRBD1 (6 bases). From germline, CDR1 is SGHRS and CDR2 YFSETQ. Trimming removed 8 bases from V and 0 bases from J, with 11 bases in between. The CDR3 has 13 residues.